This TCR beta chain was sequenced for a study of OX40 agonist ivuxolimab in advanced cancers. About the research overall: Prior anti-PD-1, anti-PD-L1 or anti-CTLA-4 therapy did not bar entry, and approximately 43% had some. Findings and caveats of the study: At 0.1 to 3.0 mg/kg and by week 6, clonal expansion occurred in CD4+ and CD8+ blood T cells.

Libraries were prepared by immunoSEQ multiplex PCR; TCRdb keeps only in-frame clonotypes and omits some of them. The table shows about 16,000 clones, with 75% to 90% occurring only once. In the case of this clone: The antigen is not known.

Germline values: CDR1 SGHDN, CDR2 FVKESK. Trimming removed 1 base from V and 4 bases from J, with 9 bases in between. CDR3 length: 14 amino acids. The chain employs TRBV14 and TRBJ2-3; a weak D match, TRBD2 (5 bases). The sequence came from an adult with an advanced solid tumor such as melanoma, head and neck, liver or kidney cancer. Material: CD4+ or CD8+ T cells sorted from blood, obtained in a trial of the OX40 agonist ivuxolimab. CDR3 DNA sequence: TGTGCCAGCAGCCAAGCGAGGGTACCAGATACGCAGTATTTT. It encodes CASSQARVPDTQYF.